What follows are 15 T cell receptor beta chains derived from one specimen sequenced in a study of vaccination and CD4 T cells after COVID-19. Sequencing of the DNA from cultured CD4+ T cells was carried out with the Oncomine TCR Beta short-read assay. TCRdb re-analysed the PCR reads in MiXCR, keeping a single row per CDR3 protein. Here the sample spans 7,000 or so distinct CDR3 sequences, around two thirds being singletons. As for treatment: approximately nine-day PBMC culture with coronavirus spike peptide pools or control peptides (ViraFEST assay). Their recognized antigens are unknown. What was sequenced was CD4+ T cells from blood, cultured in vitro. These receptors all come from a human donor who had recovered from COVID-19.

This clonotype was observed a handful of times. This chain links TRBV24-1 with TRBJ1-2; TRBD1 aligns across 8 bases. The CDR3 runs to 15 residues. CDR1 is KGHDR and CDR2 is SFDVKD in the germline V gene. The V gene end was trimmed by 3 bases and the J gene end by 0 bases; junction bases not matched to a gene: 2. CDR3: CATSDPTGANYGYTF. The CDR3 region has the DNA TGTGCCACCAGTGATCCGACAGGGGCTAACTATGGCTACACCTTC.

The J gene is TRBJ2-7, the V gene TRBV20-1, with a weak D call TRBD2 (5 bases). CDR3 length: 15 residues. Germline V CDR1 and CDR2: DFQATT, SNEGSKA (reference sequence). Trimming removed 0 bases at V and 2 bases at J, with 14 bases between. The CDR3 bases are TGCAGTGCTAGAGATCTCGGGAAAGGCACCTACGAGCAGTACTTC. Translated: CSARDLGKGTYEQYF.

The chain has TRBV10-2 and TRBJ2-7; possibly TRBD2 for D (5 bases). The CDR3 is 14 amino acids. The germline CDR1 and CDR2 sequences are WSHSY and SAAADI. V shed 5 bases and J shed 8 bases, with 19 bases lying between them. The CDR3 coding sequence is TGCGCCAGCAGTATGGACTTTACCGGGATCAAGCAGTACTTC. This translates into CASSMDFTGIKQYF.

This chain links TRBV7-9 with TRBJ2-3; 16 bases are shared with TRBD2. The CDR3 spans 18 residues. V was pared by 2 bases and J by 6 bases, with 8 bases of the junction left unmatched. Germline V gene lookup returns CDR1 SEHNR and CDR2 FQNEAQ (reference sequence). The CDR3 nucleotides are TGTGCCAGCAGCTTAATGGGACTAGCGGGGGGGCTGGGGGATACGCAGTATTTT. Protein sequence: CASSLMGLAGGLGDTQYF.

CDR3 region: CATSDLWAGGDTQYF. The CDR3 nucleotides read TGTGCCACCAGTGATTTGTGGGCAGGGGGTGATACGCAGTATTTT. The chain links TRBV24-1 to TRBJ2-3; 7 bases line up with TRBD1. After removal of 0 bases from V and 6 bases from J, the junction contained 5 bases not matched to a gene. This CDR3 comprises 15 residues. CDR1 is KGHDR and CDR2 is SFDVKD in the germline V gene.

The chain combines TRBV20-1 with TRBJ2-7; the D gene is possibly TRBD1 (5 bases). CDR1 and CDR2 (germline): DFQATT, SNEGSKA (reference sequence). CDR3 length: 15 residues. V shed 4 bases and J shed 3 bases, with 19 bases lying between them. This chain's CDR3 is CSATALSRGIYEQYF. DNA for the CDR3: TGCAGTGCTACCGCATTATCAAGGGGAATCTACGAGCAGTACTTC.

V and J are TRBV10-3 and TRBJ2-6, with D possibly TRBD2 on 5 matching bases. This CDR3 spans 19 amino acids. V lost 0 bases, J lost 2 bases, and 17 bases lay in between. Per germline, CDR1 ENHRY and CDR2 SYGVKD. The CDR3 protein is CAISESGRGGVPGANVLTF. CDR3 nucleotide sequence: TGTGCCATCAGTGAGTCGGGTCGGGGTGGGGTACCTGGGGCCAACGTCCTGACTTTC.

The chain has TRBV20-1 and TRBJ1-4; D perhaps matches TRBD1 (5 bases). The CDR3 totals 13 residues. The ends were cut back, 6 bases at V and 1 base at J, with 9 bases in the middle. Germline V lookup: CDR1 DFQATT, CDR2 SNEGSKA (reference sequence). The CDR3: CSATGQTNEKLFF. The CDR3, as DNA: TGCAGTGCGACTGGACAAACTAATGAAAAACTGTTTTTT.

The chain links TRBV7-9 to TRBJ2-2; the D gene is possibly TRBD1 (5 bases). This CDR3 spans 16 amino acids. Germline V gene lookup returns CDR1 SEHNR and CDR2 FQNEAQ (reference sequence). Trimming left V 6 bases short and J 3 bases short, with 17 bases between. The CDR3 DNA sequence: TGTGCCAGCAGACCGACAGCCCTCCGGGACACCGGGGAGCTGTTTTTT. It is translated as CASRPTALRDTGELFF.

This chain joins TRBV10-3 and TRBJ2-3, with D perhaps being TRBD1 or TRBD2 (5 bases each). Germline-derived CDR1 and CDR2 are ENHRY and SYGVKD. The CDR3 consists of 13 residues. V was clipped by 4 bases and J by 2 bases, with 7 bases between them. The CDR3 is CAISGDPTDTQYF. CDR3 sequence (DNA): TGTGCCATCAGTGGGGACCCCACAGATACGCAGTATTTT.

This clonotype was observed a single time. The J gene is TRBJ2-4, the V gene TRBV7-3, with D possibly TRBD2 on 7 matching bases. Near its end, the DNA agrees better with TRBJ2-5, so the J call may be wrong. Germline CDR1 SGHTA, CDR2 FQGTGA. The CDR3 totals 14 residues. The CDR3 protein is CASSQTGGLETQYF. DNA for the CDR3: TGTGCCAGCAGCCAGACGGGGGGCCTTGAGACCCAGTACTTC.

This clonotype is deemed medium-sized. The chain carries TRBV4-3 and TRBJ2-7; D possibly corresponds to TRBD1 (5 bases). This CDR3 has 14 residues. The germline CDR1 and CDR2 sequences are LGHNA and YSLEER. V was clipped by 0 bases and J by 6 bases, with 12 bases between them. The CDR3 protein is CASSQDSLRGEQYF. The CDR3 nucleotides are TGCGCCAGCAGCCAAGATAGCCTTAGGGGCGAGCAGTACTTC.

The V call is TRBV7-9, the J call TRBJ2-7; no reliable D call. Looked up from germline, CDR1 is SEHNR and CDR2 is FQNEAQ (reference sequence). The CDR3 contains 11 residues. V was shortened by 2 bases and J by 7 bases, with 6 bases between the two germline ends. CDR3 nucleotides: TGTGCCAGCAGCTTAATGACTGAGCAGTACTTC. It is translated as CASSLMTEQYF. The full variable domain, in which reference TRBV7-9 and TRBJ2-7 provide the parts outside the CDR3, is DTGVSQNPRHKITKRGQNVTFRCDPISEHNRLYWYRQTLGQGPEFLTYFQNEAQLEKSRLLSDRFSAERPKGSFSTLEIQRTEQGDSAMYLCASSLMTEQYFGPGTRLTVT.

This chain joins TRBV20-1 and TRBJ2-7; 7 positions agree with TRBD1. Trimming removed 4 bases from V and 0 bases from J; junction bases left unmatched: 9. Germline V gene lookup returns CDR1 DFQATT and CDR2 SNEGSKA (reference sequence). The CDR3 is 15 residues long. The CDR3 nucleotides are TGCAGTGCTACTCCGGGACAGCTGAGCTCCTACGAGCAGTACTTC. Protein product: CSATPGQLSSYEQYF.

The chain has TRBV7-9 and TRBJ2-2; TRBD2 might be the D (6 bases). The CDR3 is made up of 14 amino acids. The germline V and J ends were trimmed by 5 bases and 4 bases, with 11 bases remaining between them. Germline CDR1 and CDR2: SEHNR and FQNEAQ (reference sequence). The CDR3 spells CASSPGDFTGELFF. The CDR3, as DNA: TGTGCCAGCAGCCCCGGGGACTTCACCGGGGAGCTGTTTTTT.